Listed here are 7 T cell receptor beta chains from one sample, sequenced in a study of blood T cell repertoires in COVID-19. Repertoires were generated with immunoSEQ multiplex PCR, while TCRdb's copy carries only in-frame clones and drops some. The repertoire has roughly 130,000 clones, approximately 87% of them found once; the top ten carry over 3.5%. Material: peripheral blood. These receptors originate from an older woman with acute or convalescent COVID-19.

J is TRBJ1-1 and V is TRBV29-1; possibly TRBD1 for D (5 bases). Trimming left V 4 bases short and J 3 bases short, with 12 bases between. Germline V lookup: CDR1 SQVTM, CDR2 ANQGSEA. CDR3 length equals 13 residues. The CDR3 loop reads CSVGQKGDTEAFF. Written as DNA, the CDR3 is TGCAGCGTTGGACAGAAAGGTGACACTGAAGCTTTCTTT.

In this sample, this clone turned up once. The V and J genes are TRBV30 and TRBJ2-3; no clear D gene. V lost 1 base, J lost 5 bases, and 10 bases lay in between. Per germline, CDR1 GTSNPN and CDR2 SVGIG (reference sequence). The CDR3 totals 13 residues. The CDR3 protein is CAWSGLGGDTQYF. CDR3 nucleotide sequence: TGTGCCTGGAGTGGTCTAGGTGGAGATACGCAGTATTTT.

The chain joins TRBV18 to TRBJ1-5; 7 bases map to TRBD1. In germline, CDR1 is KGHSH, CDR2 LQKENI. Losses at the gene ends were 6 bases for V and 11 bases for J; bases not matched to a gene: 10. CDR3 length equals 13 residues. The CDR3 DNA follows: TGTGCCAGCTCGCCGAACAGGGGAGACGCCCAGCATTTT. Translating it yields CASSPNRGDAQHF.

The J gene is TRBJ2-5, the V gene TRBV2, with 7 bases fitting TRBD2. The CDR3 runs to 14 residues. The ends lost 9 bases at V and 5 bases at J; junction bases unmatched: 12. Germline assignment: CDR1 SNHLY and CDR2 FYNNEI. As DNA, the CDR3 is TGTGCCAGTCAACTGTGGGCGGGAGTGGAGACCCAGTACTTC. Protein product: CASQLWAGVETQYF. Filled out from reference TRBV2 and TRBJ2-5, the complete variable domain reads EPEVTQTPSHQVTQMGQEVILRCVPISNHLYFYWYRQILGQKVEFLVSFYNNEISEKSEIFDDQFSVERPDGSNFTLKIRSTKLEDSAMYFCASQLWAGVETQYFGPGTRLLVL.

J is TRBJ2-7 and V is TRBV28; 7 positions match TRBD1. The germline CDR1 and CDR2 sequences are MDHEN and SYDVKM. The ends lost 10 bases at V and 0 bases at J; junction bases unmatched: 12. The CDR3 loop spans 15 amino acids. The CDR3 is CATQSGTADSYEQYF. The CDR3 DNA sequence: TGTGCCACCCAGTCCGGGACAGCGGACTCCTACGAGCAGTACTTC.

The chain recombines TRBV4-2 with TRBJ2-2, with D tentatively TRBD2 (5 bases). The CDR3 extends over 15 amino acids. Trimming shortened V by 5 bases and J by 3 bases, and 13 bases separated the two germline ends. The V gene's germline CDR1 is LGHNA and CDR2 YNFKEQ. As DNA, the CDR3 is TGTGCCAGCAGCTCTATAGCGACACACACCGGGGAGCTGTTTTTT. This sequence encodes CASSSIATHTGELFF.

This chain links TRBV19 with TRBJ2-3; 7 bases line up with TRBD2. V lost 4 bases and J lost 3; bases outside the gene matches: 19. The CDR3 spans 19 residues. Germline values: CDR1 LNHDA, CDR2 SQIVND (reference sequence). The CDR3 loop is CASSTGPFPRREFTDTQYF. The CDR3 region has the DNA TGTGCCAGTAGTACCGGGCCCTTCCCCCGGCGGGAGTTTACAGATACGCAGTATTTT.